This TCR beta chain was sequenced for a study of T-cell memory formation after mild COVID-19. TCRdb re-called the 5' RACE reads with MiXCR, one entry per CDR3 protein. The sample includes 250,000 to 350,000 distinct CDR3 sequences, more than 15% of them seen just once. This clonotype was detected a few times. The CDR3 is 13 amino acids. Trimming removed 1 base at V and 10 bases at J, with 11 bases between. V and J are TRBV12-3 or TRBV12-4 and TRBJ1-5; weak D call: TRBD1 (6 bases). The sample comprised PBMCs or a T cell subset sorted from them (not recorded which). This receptor was taken from a man aged 18 to 35 who had mild COVID-19 (a few samples of this study predate the infection). Cell type and time point are not known. The CDR3 is CASSLEQGTPQHF. The CDR3 bases are TGTGCCAGCAGTTTAGAACAGGGTACCCCCCAGCATTTT.